This entry is about one TCR beta chain. Authors' analysis steps: By means of reference gene primer amplification, nucleated cell counts were estimated. The data were produced by immunoSEQ multiplex PCR, yet TCRdb's version contains in-frame clones alone and is incomplete. Clone size and the V and J calls come from that table; the DNA yielded D and trimming. Among tens of thousands of clones listed, around 86% were seen once. The sample comes from a study of blood T cell repertoires in COVID-19. Study at large: Collection of acute and convalescent COVID-19 samples took place in the United States, Italy and Spain. From T cells, B-cell-depleted T cells, or PBMCs came the material, which was cDNA or gDNA.

CDR1 and CDR2 (germline): SGDLS, YYNGEE. This CDR3 is built from 14 residues. J was trimmed by 5 bases and V by 2 bases; bases with no gene match: 4. The source material was peripheral blood. This TCR was recovered from a human donor in a cohort sampled during active COVID-19. The J gene is TRBJ2-5, the V gene TRBV9; 9 bases fit TRBD1. CDR3 sequence: CASSVTGGFETQYF. CDR3 nucleotides: TGTGCCAGCAGCGTCACAGGGGGCTTCGAGACCCAGTACTTC.